These 20 T cell receptor beta chains came from one sample sequenced in a study of beta chain features in type 1 diabetes. Study-wide findings and caveats: The study found moderately but significantly shorter TCRB CDR3s in all four CD4+ subsets of Type 1 diabetes patients.

Reverse transcribing all isolated RNA meant expressed TCRB transcripts were sequenced. Clones were sequenced by immunoSEQ multiplex PCR, and TCRdb holds only the in-frame ones, with some missing. The table includes about 170,000 clones, under 9.5% detected once. These receptors' targets are unknown. Sequenced sample: central memory CD4+ T cells from blood. Source of these receptors: a man aged 18-30 years with type 1 diabetes.

This clone was detected only a few times. This chain joins TRBV4-3 and TRBJ2-1, with no clear D. V lost 0 bases, J lost 10 bases, and 13 bases lay in between. Per the germline V gene, CDR1 is LGHNA and CDR2 is YSLEER. The CDR3 extends over 14 amino acids. The CDR3 coding sequence is TGCGCCAGCAGCCAAGAAACAGTCTATCGGGAGCAGTTCTTC. Encoded protein: CASSQETVYREQFF.

This clone was seen many times. CDR3 sequence reads: CASSKPGAKNIQYF. The CDR3, as DNA: TGTGCCAGCAGCAAACCCGGGGCCAAAAACATTCAGTACTTC. The chain recombines TRBV21-1 with TRBJ2-4; the table names TRBD2, a call not compared with the DNA. TRBV21-1 is assigned pseudogene status. This CDR3 region has 14 residues.

This chain joins TRBV30 and TRBJ2-1, with 11 positions matching TRBD2. There are 15 residues in the CDR3. V was clipped by 5 bases and J by 3 bases; unmatched bases: 6. Germline CDR1 and CDR2: GTSNPN and SVGIG (reference sequence). The CDR3 here is CAWQTSGGYYNEQFF. CDR3 sequence (DNA): TGTGCCTGGCAAACTAGCGGGGGATACTACAATGAGCAGTTCTTC.

This chain connects TRBV2 to TRBJ2-1; no clear D. The CDR3 is made up of 15 amino acids. Germline V CDR1 and CDR2: SNHLY, FYNNEI. The V end was cut by 3 bases, the J end by 0 bases, with 9 bases between. CDR3 coding DNA: TGTGCCAGCAGTGATGGGCAGAGCTCCTACAATGAGCAGTTCTTC. The encoded protein is CASSDGQSSYNEQFF.

The CDR3 is CASKNEANGYTF. The DNA for the CDR3 is TGTGCCAGCAAAAACGAGGCAAATGGCTACACCTTC. V gene TRBV28 combines with J gene TRBJ1-2; D remains ambiguous. Per the germline V gene, CDR1 is MDHEN and CDR2 is SYDVKM. V lost 7 bases and J lost 6, with 12 bases in between. The CDR3 is 12 residues long.

This clone was found a few times. This chain links TRBV11-2 with TRBJ2-3, with 13 bases identical to TRBD2. The germline V gene encodes CDR1 SGHAT and CDR2 FQNNGV. The CDR3 has 16 amino acids. V trimming: 5 bases; J trimming: 6 bases; junction bases outside the gene matches: 8. The CDR3 nucleotides read TGTGCCAGCAGCCCGACTAGCGGGGGGCCTCCCGATACGCAGTATTTT. Translated: CASSPTSGGPPDTQYF. Filled out from reference TRBV11-2 and TRBJ2-3, the complete variable domain reads EAGVAQSPRYKIIEKRQSVAFWCNPISGHATLYWYQQILGQGPKLLIQFQNNGVVDDSQLPKDRFSAERLKGVDSTLKIQPAKLEDSAVYLCASSPTSGGPPDTQYFGPGTRLTVL.

This sequence joins TRBV27 and TRBJ1-5; maybe TRBD1 (5 bases). This CDR3 is built from 14 residues. From germline, CDR1 is MNHEY and CDR2 SMNVEV (reference sequence). Trimming shortened V by 3 bases and J by 6 bases, and 12 bases separated the two germline ends. DNA of the CDR3: TGTGCCAGCAGTTTGGGGCAGGGTACTCAGCCCCAGCATTTT. Translation gives CASSLGQGTQPQHF.

The chain joins TRBV25-1 to TRBJ2-3, with D unresolved. CDR1 is MGHDK and CDR2 is SYGVNS in the germline V gene. V gave up 3 bases and J gave up 0 bases, with 13 bases separating them. The CDR3 totals 16 residues. Here the CDR3 DNA reads TGTGCCAGCAGTGAGACGGGTCATCCTAGCACAGATACGCAGTATTTT. Translation: CASSETGHPSTDTQYF.

The chain links TRBV5-4 to TRBJ2-7; D is uncertain. Trimming shortened V by 4 bases and J by 0 bases, and 17 bases separated the two germline ends. Germline values: CDR1 SGHNT, CDR2 YYREEE (reference sequence). CDR3 length: 16 residues. The CDR3 loop is CASSPPGSRLSYEQYF. CDR3 sequence (DNA): TGTGCCAGCAGCCCACCTGGCAGTCGACTCTCCTACGAGCAGTACTTC.

This rearrangement joins TRBV30 to TRBJ2-5; 10 bases fit TRBD2. The CDR3 consists of 14 residues. J lost 4 bases, V lost 3 bases, and 5 bases had no gene match. Germline CDR1 is GTSNPN and CDR2 is SVGIG (reference sequence). The CDR3 reads CAWSVAGGGETQYF. In DNA form, the CDR3 reads TGTGCCTGGAGCGTAGCGGGGGGCGGAGAGACCCAGTACTTC.

This clone has more than one count but fewer than ten. The rearrangement links TRBV5-6 to TRBJ1-1; 7 nucleotides agree with TRBD1. The CDR3 runs 14 residues. Germline CDR1 reads SGHDT; CDR2 reads YYEEEE. With 3 bases clipped from V and 5 bases from J, the junction kept 7 bases outside the gene matches. CDR3 loop: CASSSIQGSTEAFF. For the CDR3, the DNA is TGTGCCAGCAGCTCGATACAGGGGTCAACTGAAGCTTTCTTT. Based on the CDR3 plus reference TRBV5-6 and TRBJ1-1, the full variable domain is DAGVTQSPTHLIKTRGQQVTLRCSPKSGHDTVSWYQQALGQGPQFIFQYYEEEERQRGNFPDRFSGHQFPNYSSELNVNALLLGDSALYLCASSSIQGSTEAFFGQGTRLTVV.

This clone has just a few counts. V gene TRBV4-2 combines with J gene TRBJ2-7, with 9 bases matching TRBD2. CDR1 LGHNA and CDR2 YNFKEQ come from the germline V gene. The CDR3 is made up of 16 amino acids. J lost 3 bases, V lost 0 bases, and 6 bases had no gene match. The CDR3 DNA reads as TGTGCCAGCAGCCAAGATGAGTCTAGCGGGATCTACGAGCAGTACTTC. Amino acids: CASSQDESSGIYEQYF.

The V call is TRBV6-6, the J call TRBJ2-5; weak D call: TRBD1 (6 bases). The V and J ends lost 2 bases and 5 bases respectively, with 12 bases between them. Germline loops: CDR1 MNHNY, CDR2 SVGAGI (reference sequence). The CDR3 is 14 residues long. CDR3 coding DNA: TGTGCCAGCAGTTACCCCCCAGGGGTTGAGACCCAGTACTTC. This sequence encodes CASSYPPGVETQYF.

This clone was observed a handful of times. The CDR3 DNA reads TGTGCCACCAGCAGAGAGGAGGGACAGTTTAATGAAAAACTGTTTTTT. Translated, it gives CATSREEGQFNEKLFF. V is TRBV15 and J is TRBJ1-4, with 7 bases that match TRBD1. The germline V gene encodes CDR1 LNHNV and CDR2 YYDKDF (reference sequence). This CDR3 contains 16 residues. Trimming at V came to 0 bases and at J to 4 bases, leaving 5 bases not matched to a gene.

This sequence joins TRBV15 and TRBJ2-5; 7 nucleotides match TRBD2. The CDR3 has 14 residues. With V trimmed by 5 bases and J by 4 bases, 7 bases remained unmatched. Germline V gene data show CDR1 as LNHNV and CDR2 as YYDKDF (reference sequence). CDR3 loop: CATSGGGSRETQYF. Here the CDR3 DNA reads TGTGCCACCAGCGGGGGGGGGAGCCGAGAGACCCAGTACTTC.

V and J are TRBV29-1 and TRBJ2-3; D is perhaps TRBD2 (7 bases). Per germline, CDR1 SQVTM and CDR2 ANQGSEA. There are 14 residues in the CDR3. Deletions cut 5 bases from V and 7 bases from J, with 19 bases between. CDR3 region: CSVYVGGRAYTQYF. The CDR3 bases are TGCAGCGTTTACGTCGGGGGGCGCGCGTATACGCAGTATTTT.

This clone appeared a few times. This sequence joins TRBV7-2 and TRBJ1-1; TRBD1 might be the D (5 bases). The CDR3 is 13 amino acids. Germline-derived CDR1 and CDR2 are SGHTA and FQGNSA. Trimming shortened V by 5 bases and J by 6 bases, and 13 bases separated the two germline ends. DNA for the CDR3: TGTGCCAGCAGCCGACAGTCTGTATCTGAAGCTTTCTTT. Its protein product is CASSRQSVSEAFF.

This clone was found a few times. J is TRBJ1-1 and V is TRBV29-1; D not resolved. Germline CDR1 reads SQVTM; CDR2 reads ANQGSEA. The CDR3 is 11 residues long. With 4 bases removed from V and 8 bases from J, the gap between germline ends came to 11 bases. Written as DNA, the CDR3 is TGCAGCGTTGTCCGCGATTACGAAGCTTTCTTT. Protein sequence: CSVVRDYEAFF.

The rearrangement uses TRBV2 and TRBJ1-5; TRBD1 agrees at 12 bases. The J segment lost 5 bases and the V segment lost 9 bases, leaving 8 bases of the junction unmatched. In germline, CDR1 is SNHLY, CDR2 FYNNEI. The CDR3 consists of 15 residues. CDR3 bases: TGTGCCAGGGGACCGGGGACAGGGGGCGATCAGCCCCAGCATTTT. It translates to CARGPGTGGDQPQHF.

This rearrangement joins TRBV11-2 to TRBJ2-7; TRBD2 is a possible D gene (6 bases). The CDR3 spans 16 residues. V lost 1 base and J 5 bases, leaving 18 bases between the germline ends. Germline V gives CDR1 SGHAT, CDR2 FQNNGV. The CDR3 protein is CASSLGPLEGRDEQYF. DNA for the CDR3: TGTGCCAGCAGCTTAGGGCCCCTGGAGGGAAGGGACGAGCAGTACTTC.